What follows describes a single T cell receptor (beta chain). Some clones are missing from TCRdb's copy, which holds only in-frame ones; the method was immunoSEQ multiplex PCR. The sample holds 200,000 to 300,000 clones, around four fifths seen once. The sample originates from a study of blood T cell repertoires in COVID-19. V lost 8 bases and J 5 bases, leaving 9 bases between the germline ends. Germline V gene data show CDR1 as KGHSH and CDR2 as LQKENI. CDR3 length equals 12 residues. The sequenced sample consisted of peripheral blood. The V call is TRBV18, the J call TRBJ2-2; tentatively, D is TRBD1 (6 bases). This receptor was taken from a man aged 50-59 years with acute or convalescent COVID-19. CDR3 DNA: TGTGCCAGCAGACAGGAGACCGGGGAGCTGTTTTTT. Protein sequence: CASRQETGELFF. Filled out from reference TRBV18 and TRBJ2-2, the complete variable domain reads NAGVMQNPRHLVRRRGQEARLRCSPMKGHSHVYWYRQLPEEGLKFMVYLQKENIIDESGMPKERFSAEFPKEGPSILRIQQVVRGDSAAYFCASRQETGELFFGEGSRLTVL.